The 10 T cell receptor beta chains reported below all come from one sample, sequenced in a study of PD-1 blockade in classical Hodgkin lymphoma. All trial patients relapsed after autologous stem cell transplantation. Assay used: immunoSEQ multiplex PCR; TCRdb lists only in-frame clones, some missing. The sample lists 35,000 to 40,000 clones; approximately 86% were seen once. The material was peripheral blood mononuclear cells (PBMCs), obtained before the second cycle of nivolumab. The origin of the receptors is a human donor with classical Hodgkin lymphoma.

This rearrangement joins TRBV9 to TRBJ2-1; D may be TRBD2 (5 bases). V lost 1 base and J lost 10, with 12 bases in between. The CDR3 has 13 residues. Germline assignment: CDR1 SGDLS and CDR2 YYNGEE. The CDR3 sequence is CASSVWEIGEQFF. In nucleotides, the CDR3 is TGTGCCAGCAGCGTATGGGAGATTGGAGAGCAGTTCTTC. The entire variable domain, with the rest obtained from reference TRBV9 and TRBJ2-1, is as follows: DSGVTQTPKHLITATGQRVTLRCSPRSGDLSVYWYQQSLDQGLQFLIQYYNGEERAKGNILERFSAQQFPDLHSELNLSSLELGDSALYFCASSVWEIGEQFFGPGTRLTVL.

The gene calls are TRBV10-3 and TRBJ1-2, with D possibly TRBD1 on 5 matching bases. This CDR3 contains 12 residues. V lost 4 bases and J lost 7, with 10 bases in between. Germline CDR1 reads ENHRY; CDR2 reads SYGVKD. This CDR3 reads CAISGQGSGYTF. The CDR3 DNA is TGTGCCATCAGTGGGCAGGGAAGTGGCTACACCTTC.

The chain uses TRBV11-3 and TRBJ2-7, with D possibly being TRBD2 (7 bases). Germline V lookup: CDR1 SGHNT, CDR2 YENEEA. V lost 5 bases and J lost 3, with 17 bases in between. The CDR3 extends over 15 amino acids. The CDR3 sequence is CASSRPGGSYYEQYF. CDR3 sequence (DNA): TGTGCCAGCAGCCGCCCGGGGGGCTCCTACTACGAGCAGTACTTC. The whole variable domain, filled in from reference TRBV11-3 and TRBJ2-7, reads EAGVVQSPRYKIIEKKQPVAFWCNPISGHNTLYWYLQNLGQGPELLIRYENEEAVDDSQLPKDRFSAERLKGVDSTLKIQPAELGDSAVYLCASSRPGGSYYEQYFGPGTRLTVT.

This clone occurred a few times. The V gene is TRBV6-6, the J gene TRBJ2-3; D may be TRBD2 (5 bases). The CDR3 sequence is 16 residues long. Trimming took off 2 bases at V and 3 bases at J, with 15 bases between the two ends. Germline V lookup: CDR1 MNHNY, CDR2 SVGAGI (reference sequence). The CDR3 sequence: CASSYGTRPGTDTQYF. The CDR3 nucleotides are TGTGCCAGCAGTTACGGTACCCGACCGGGGACAGATACGCAGTATTTT.

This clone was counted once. CDR3 DNA: TGTGCCAGTAGTATTCGGGGCGAGCAGTACTTC. This translates into CASSIRGEQYF. The chain is built from TRBV19 and TRBJ2-7, with D tentatively TRBD2 (5 bases). The CDR3 is 11 residues long. CDR1 is LNHDA and CDR2 is SQIVND in the germline V gene (reference sequence). V was cut by 3 bases and J by 6 bases, with 6 bases left in between.

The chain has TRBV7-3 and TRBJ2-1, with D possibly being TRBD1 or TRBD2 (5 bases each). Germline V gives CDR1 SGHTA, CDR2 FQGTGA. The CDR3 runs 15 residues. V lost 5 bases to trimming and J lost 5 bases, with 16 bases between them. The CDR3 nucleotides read TGTGCCAGCAGCCCCACGGGGCTAGCCCACAATGAGCAGTTCTTC. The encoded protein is CASSPTGLAHNEQFF.

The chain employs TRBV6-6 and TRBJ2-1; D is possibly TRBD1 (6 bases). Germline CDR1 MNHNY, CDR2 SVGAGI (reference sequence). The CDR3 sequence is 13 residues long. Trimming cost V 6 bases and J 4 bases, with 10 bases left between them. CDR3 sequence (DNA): TGTGCCAGCAGCAAGACAGGATACAATGAGCAGTTCTTC. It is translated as CASSKTGYNEQFF.

Here the CDR3 reads CASSSYISGTGGWYEQYF. CDR3 DNA sequence: TGTGCCAGCAGCTCGTATATTTCCGGAACAGGGGGCTGGTACGAGCAGTACTTC. The rearrangement joins TRBV7-9 to TRBJ2-7, with 9 bases fitting TRBD1. V shed 4 bases and J 4 bases; nucleotides not matched to a gene: 17. Germline assignment: CDR1 SEHNR and CDR2 FQNEAQ (reference sequence). The CDR3 is 18 amino acids. The full variable domain, its missing parts supplied by reference TRBV7-9 and TRBJ2-7, is DTGVSQNPRHKITKRGQNVTFRCDPISEHNRLYWYRQTLGQGPEFLTYFQNEAQLEKSRLLSDRFSAERPKGSFSTLEIQRTEQGDSAMYLCASSSYISGTGGWYEQYFGPGTRLTVT.

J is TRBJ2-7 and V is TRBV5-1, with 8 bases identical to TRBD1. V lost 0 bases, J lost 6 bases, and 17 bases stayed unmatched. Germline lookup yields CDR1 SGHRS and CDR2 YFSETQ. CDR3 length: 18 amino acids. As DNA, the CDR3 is TGCGCCAGCAGCTTGGACTTCCGGCCTTGGCAGGGGGCGGGCGAGCAGTACTTC. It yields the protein CASSLDFRPWQGAGEQYF.

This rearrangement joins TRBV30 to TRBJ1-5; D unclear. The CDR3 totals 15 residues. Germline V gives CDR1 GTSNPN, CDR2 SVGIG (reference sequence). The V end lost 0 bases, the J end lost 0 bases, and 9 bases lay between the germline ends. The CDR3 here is CAWSVSLGSNQPQHF. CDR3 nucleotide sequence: TGTGCCTGGAGTGTAAGTTTAGGTAGCAATCAGCCCCAGCATTTT.